Below are 6 T cell receptor beta chains sequenced from a single sample in a study of T cells in Graves' hyperthyroidism and ophthalmopathy. TCR beta CDR3 sequences were amplified from RNA transcripts. The TCR CDR3 was amplified in a first-round RT-PCR using the HTBI primer set. Each CDR3 protein gets one entry after TCRdb re-called the multiplex PCR reads with MiXCR. The data contain about 640,000 distinct CDR3 sequences, around 20% of them seen just once; the ten biggest clones take up 34%. Sequenced: blood. The receptor set was obtained from a young man with Graves' ophthalmopathy.

This clonotype was picked up many times. The chain is built from TRBV5-1 and TRBJ2-1; TRBD2 might be the D (5 bases). The V gene's germline CDR1 is SGHRS and CDR2 YFSETQ. V gave up 0 bases and J gave up 5 bases, with 12 bases separating them. The CDR3 spans 15 residues. This CDR3 reads CASSLVRGSDNEQFF. CDR3 sequence (DNA): TGCGCCAGCAGCTTGGTCCGGGGTTCTGACAATGAGCAGTTCTTC.

Ten or more counts support this clonotype. This rearrangement joins TRBV2 to TRBJ2-5; D uncertain. Germline assignment: CDR1 SNHLY and CDR2 FYNNEI. The V and J ends lost 8 bases and 4 bases respectively, with 23 bases between them. The CDR3 is 16 amino acids. For the CDR3, the DNA is TGTGCCAGCTTCGTTCACCGGGTCGGTAAAGGAGAGACCCAGTACTTC. It specifies CASFVHRVGKGETQYF.

This clonotype was counted ten times or more. The chain has TRBV7-2 and TRBJ2-5; TRBD2 is a possible D gene (5 bases). Germline lookup yields CDR1 SGHTA and CDR2 FQGNSA. The CDR3 runs 16 residues. V was clipped by 5 bases and J by 5 bases, with 21 bases between them. CDR3 sequence reads: CASSPDPTGIQETQYF. The CDR3 DNA reads TGTGCCAGCAGCCCCGACCCGACGGGAATCCAGGAGACCCAGTACTTC.

The chain joins TRBV12-3 or TRBV12-4 to TRBJ2-3, with TRBD1 matching over 7 bases. The CDR3 runs 13 residues. With 8 bases clipped from V and 1 base from J, the junction kept 3 bases outside the gene matches. The CDR3 spells CASYGQGTDTQYF. The CDR3 DNA follows: TGTGCCAGCTACGGACAGGGCACAGATACGCAGTATTTT.

This chain joins TRBV27 and TRBJ2-1; D is unclear. The germline V and J ends were trimmed by 7 bases and 7 bases, with 8 bases remaining between them. The CDR3 extends over 11 amino acids. Per the germline V gene, CDR1 is MNHEY and CDR2 is SMNVEV (reference sequence). CDR3 loop: CASTSLNEQFF. The CDR3 DNA is TGTGCCAGCACTTCGTTGAATGAGCAGTTCTTC.

In its sample, this clonotype was seen a few times. The chain recombines TRBV3-1 with TRBJ2-3, with TRBD2 matching 14 bases. From germline, CDR1 is LGHDT and CDR2 YNNKEL (reference sequence). The CDR3 spans 17 residues. V lost 2 bases to trimming and J lost 4 bases; unmatched junction nucleotides: 5. CDR3 coding DNA: TGTGCCAGCAGCCAACCCGGGACTAGCGGGAGTGCAGATACGCAGTATTTT. Translated: CASSQPGTSGSADTQYF.